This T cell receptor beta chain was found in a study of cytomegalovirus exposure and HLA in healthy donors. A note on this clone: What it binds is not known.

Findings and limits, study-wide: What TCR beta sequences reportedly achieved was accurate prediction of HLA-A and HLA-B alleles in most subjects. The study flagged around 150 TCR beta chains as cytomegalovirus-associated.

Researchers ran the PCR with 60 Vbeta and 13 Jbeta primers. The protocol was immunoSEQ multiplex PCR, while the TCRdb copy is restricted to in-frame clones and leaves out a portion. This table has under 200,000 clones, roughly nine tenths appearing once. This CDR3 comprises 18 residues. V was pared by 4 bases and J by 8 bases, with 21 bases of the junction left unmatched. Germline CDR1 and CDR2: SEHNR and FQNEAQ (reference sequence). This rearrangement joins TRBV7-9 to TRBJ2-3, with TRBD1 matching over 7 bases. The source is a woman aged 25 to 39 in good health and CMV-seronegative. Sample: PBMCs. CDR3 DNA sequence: TGTGCCAGCAGCTCGCACCGGGACAAGGGCTCGCACAGGGGTACGCAGTATTTT. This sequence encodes CASSSHRDKGSHRGTQYF.